This is a list of T cell receptor beta chains from one sample in a study of beta chain features in type 1 diabetes. Sequencing used immunoSEQ multiplex PCR; TCRdb keeps in-frame clones, though not all of them. The data hold over 650,000 clones, with around 15% observed a single time. Sequences were obtained from naive CD4+ T cells from blood. These receptors were taken from a man in his late teens or twenties with type 1 diabetes. CDR3s include the opening cysteine and the closing phenylalanine or tryptophan. The D gene is left open where the match is weak. Where a row states a size, it is once, few, many or the class of an expanded clone; other rows omit it.

d_call | clone_size | j_call | v_call | cdr3_nt | cdr3_aa
NA | few | TRBJ1-1 | TRBV19 | TGTGCCAGTAGTACACAGGGAAACACTGAAGCTTTCTTT | CASSTQGNTEAFF
TRBD2 | NA | TRBJ2-1 | TRBV11-2 | TGTGCCAGCAGCCCGGGGAGGGCCGGAGCAATGAAGCAGTTCTTC | CASSPGRAGAMKQFF
TRBD1 | NA | TRBJ1-2 | TRBV10-3 | TGTGCCATCAAGAGACAGGGGGCCTATGGCTACACCTTC | CAIKRQGAYGYTF
NA | few | TRBJ1-3 | TRBV29-1 | TGCAGCGCCAGGGTCTCTGGAAACACCATATATTTT | CSARVSGNTIYF
NA | NA | TRBJ2-7 | TRBV29-1 | TGCAGCGCTTGGGTCAGGGGAGAGCAGTACTTC | CSAWVRGEQYF
TRBD1 | NA | TRBJ2-3 | TRBV7-7 | TGTGCTAGCAGCCCGGACAGGGGCCGTGATACGCAGTATTTT | CASSPDRGRDTQYF
NA | NA | TRBJ1-4 | TRBV15 | TGTGCCACCAGCAGAGATCTAACCGCAACTAATGAAAAACTGTTTTTT | CATSRDLTATNEKLFF
NA | NA | TRBJ1-1 | TRBV7-2 | TGTGCCATTTACCCTCGGCCCAGGTGGAACACTGAAGCTTTCTTT | CAIYPRPRWNTEAFF
NA | NA | TRBJ2-3 | TRBV5-1 | TGCGCCAGCAGCTTGGACCGACAGGTCACAGATACGCAGTATTTT | CASSLDRQVTDTQYF
NA | NA | TRBJ2-7 | TRBV5-1 | TGCGCCAGCAGCGTGCAGCCTGGAAGCTCCTACGAGCAGTACTTC | CASSVQPGSSYEQYF
TRBD1 | NA | TRBJ2-2 | TRBV7-2 | TGTGCCAGCAGCCGGGACAGGGGGTCCGGGGAGCTGTTTTTT | CASSRDRGSGELFF
NA | NA | TRBJ1-1 | TRBV10-3 | TGTGCCATCAGTGAGAGGCGGCTGAACACTGAAGCTTTCTTT | CAISERRLNTEAFF
TRBD2 | NA | TRBJ2-7 | TRBV27 | TGTGCCAGCAGACCCGCGGGGGGGGCCTACGAGCAGTACTTC | CASRPAGGAYEQYF
NA | NA | TRBJ2-3 | TRBV7-9 | TGTGCCAGCAGCTCCCCTCCGGCGGGACCTAGCACATATACGCAGTATTTT | CASSSPPAGPSTYTQYF
TRBD2 | NA | TRBJ2-3 | TRBV29-1 | TGCAGCGGCCGGGGGCTAGCGGGAGCGACAAGCACAGATACGCAGTATTTT | CSGRGLAGATSTDTQYF
TRBD2 | few | TRBJ2-1 | TRBV5-1 | TGCGCCAGCAGCGGCGGGACTACGAATGAGCAGTTCTTC | CASSGGTTNEQFF
NA | few | TRBJ2-3 | TRBV5-4 | TGTGCCAGCAGCTCCGTCGCCCGCATGGGAGATACGCAGTATTTT | CASSSVARMGDTQYF
TRBD1 | few | TRBJ2-7 | TRBV5-4 | TGTGCCAGCAGCTCCGGCGACAGGGCGTCTTACGAGCAGTACTTC | CASSSGDRASYEQYF
NA | few | TRBJ2-5 | TRBV29-1 | TGCAGCGTTGGGTTCCTCAACCCACCCCATCGAATCCAAGAGACCCAGTACTTC | CSVGFLNPPHRIQETQYF
NA | few | TRBJ2-7 | TRBV30 | TGTGCCTGGAGTTGGGCTAGCCCCTACGAGCAGTACTTC | CAWSWASPYEQYF
NA | NA | TRBJ2-4 | TRBV7-9 | TGTGCCAGCAGCTCCCCCGAGGCGAGCGTAGATCCCAAAAACATTCAGTACTTC | CASSSPEASVDPKNIQYF
NA | NA | TRBJ1-5 | TRBV6-5 | TGTGCCAGCAGTTACTCGAGGGGACAGCCCCAGCATTTT | CASSYSRGQPQHF
TRBD1 | few | TRBJ2-2 | TRBV7-7 | TGTGCTAGCAGCCCCTGGACAGGGGGAACCGGGGAGCTGTTTTTT | CASSPWTGGTGELFF
TRBD1 | NA | TRBJ1-2 | TRBV30 | TGTGCCTGCAGGGGACAGGGGGCTAATGGCTACACCTTC | CACRGQGANGYTF
NA | NA | TRBJ2-1 | TRBV5-4 | TGTGCCAGCAGCTTGGCAAAGAGCGGCAGGGAGCAGTTCTTC | CASSLAKSGREQFF
NA | few | TRBJ1-1 | TRBV5-4 | TGTGCCAGCAGCTTGGGTGGCACTGGGGGAACTGAAGCTTTCTTT | CASSLGGTGGTEAFF
NA | NA | TRBJ2-7 | TRBV6-5 | TGTGCCAGCAGTTACGGGACACAAACCTACGAGCAGTACTTC | CASSYGTQTYEQYF
NA | NA | TRBJ2-1 | TRBV5-8 | TGTGCCAGCAGCTCCCCCCACATAGCGGCCGAGCAGTTCTTC | CASSSPHIAAEQFF
NA | NA | TRBJ1-1 | TRBV7-2 | TGTGCCAGCAGCTCAAGTGGACAGATGAACACTGAAGCTTTCTTT | CASSSSGQMNTEAFF
NA | few | TRBJ2-2 | TRBV6-4 | TGTGCCAGCACCCCTAGCAGCAACACCGGGGAGCTGTTTTTT | CASTPSSNTGELFF
NA | few | TRBJ1-2 | TRBV29-1 | TGCAGCGTTGAAGATGGGTTCCGGCGTCGGGGGAACTATGGCTACACCTTC | CSVEDGFRRRGNYGYTF
TRBD1 | NA | TRBJ2-5 | TRBV28 | TGTGCCAGCCTCCCACAGGGGCCGATGCAAGAGACCCAGTACTTC | CASLPQGPMQETQYF
NA | NA | TRBJ2-1 | TRBV7-3 | TGTGCCAGCAGCTCCCTCCCAGGGAGCTCCTACAATGAGCAGTTCTTC | CASSSLPGSSYNEQFF
NA | few | TRBJ2-3 | TRBV5-1 | TGCGCCAGCAGCGGAGGGTCGACAGATACGCAGTATTTT | CASSGGSTDTQYF
NA | few | TRBJ2-1 | TRBV6-5 | TGTGCCAGCAGGCCACAGGCGCTGGGGGGTGAGCAGTTCTTC | CASRPQALGGEQFF
NA | few | TRBJ2-7 | TRBV5-4 | TGTGCCAGCAGCAGGGATACTTACGAGCAGTACTTC | CASSRDTYEQYF
NA | few | TRBJ1-1 | TRBV6-5 | TGTGCCAGCAGTTACTCGTGGGGGGCCGGGAACACTGAAGCTTTCTTT | CASSYSWGAGNTEAFF
NA | few | TRBJ1-5 | TRBV5-5 | TGTGCCAGCGGCTTTGACGGGAATCAGCCCCAGCATTTT | CASGFDGNQPQHF
TRBD1 | once | TRBJ1-3 | TRBV6-5 | TGTGCCAGCAGATTACAGGGGGCCGGAAACACCATATATTTT | CASRLQGAGNTIYF
NA | NA | TRBJ2-5 | TRBV11-2 | TGTGCCAGCAGCTTAACATCCCAAGAGACCCAGTACTTC | CASSLTSQETQYF
TRBD1 | few | TRBJ1-1 | TRBV7-3 | TGTGCCAGCAGCAGTACGACAGGGCCCCAAGCTTTCTTT | CASSSTTGPQAFF
NA | few | TRBJ1-1 | TRBV5-1 | TGCGCCAGCAGCCCTACAGCGGACACTGAAGCTTTCTTT | CASSPTADTEAFF
NA | NA | TRBJ2-3 | TRBV5-1 | TGCGCCAGCAGCCCGGGAGGCACAGATACGCAGTATTTT | CASSPGGTDTQYF
TRBD1 | NA | TRBJ1-5 | TRBV2 | TGTGCCACCGGGATGTCCCGGGACAGGAATCAGCCCCAGCATTTT | CATGMSRDRNQPQHF
TRBD2 | few | TRBJ2-3 | TRBV15 | TGTGCCACCAGGCGAGCGGCCCATAGCGGGGTTGGAGATACGCAGTATTTT | CATRRAAHSGVGDTQYF
TRBD2 | NA | TRBJ2-1 | TRBV2 | TGTGCCACTAAAGCGGGGGCGATCTACAATGAGCAGTTCTTC | CATKAGAIYNEQFF
NA | few | TRBJ1-1 | TRBV7-2 | TGTGCCAGCAGCTCGACCCGCCAGGGGCTAAAGGCTTTCTTT | CASSSTRQGLKAFF